This T cell receptor (beta chain) is from a study of blood T cell repertoires in COVID-19. Per the original data handling: Amplification from reference gene primers served as the basis for estimated nucleated cell counts. Only in-frame clones appear in the TCRdb table, and some are missing; sequencing was by immunoSEQ multiplex PCR. V and J calls and clone size are those listed in that table; D and trimming were worked out from the DNA. The sample shows about 250,000 clones, roughly 80% of them seen only once. The CDR3 spans 15 residues. Trimming pared 4 bases from V and 8 bases from J, leaving 21 bases between. Germline assignment: CDR1 SGDLS and CDR2 YYNGEE.

The sequence was obtained from a man older than 75 with acute or convalescent COVID-19. This sequence joins TRBV9 and TRBJ1-2; D might be TRBD1 (5 bases). Specimen: peripheral blood. The CDR3 DNA reads as TGTGCCAGCAGCACAAGGGACGGGAGCCCAGGGGGCTACACCTTC. Translated: CASSTRDGSPGGYTF.